This T cell receptor beta chain was observed in a study of blood T cell repertoires in COVID-19. TCRdb's copy holds only in-frame clones and misses some; the assay was immunoSEQ multiplex PCR. The repertoire includes some 31,000 clones, less than 95% of them detected once, and 0.9% to 1.1% sits in the top ten. V shed 4 bases and J 6 bases; nucleotides not matched to a gene: 6. Germline CDR1 is ENHRY and CDR2 is SYGVKD. This CDR3 spans 14 amino acids. V gene TRBV10-3 combines with J gene TRBJ2-4; 7 positions match TRBD1. The receptor comes from a man in his 70s with active or convalescent COVID-19. The sequencing input was peripheral blood. Here the CDR3 reads CAISAGGAGNIQYF. CDR3 nucleotides: TGTGCCATCAGTGCAGGGGGTGCGGGAAACATTCAGTACTTC.